Presented here are 20 T cell receptor beta chains from one specimen sequenced in a study of long-term antiretroviral therapy in people with HIV. Sequencing used immunoSEQ v3.0 at survey level. The method was immunoSEQ multiplex PCR; TCRdb's version includes in-frame clones alone and lacks a portion of them. This table holds approximately 15,000 clones, around four fifths found once. The starting material was unsorted PBMCs, obtained 1.8 years before starting antiretroviral therapy. Source of these receptors: a woman in her forties with HIV.

V gene TRBV6-5 combines with J gene TRBJ1-1; D uncertain. Per germline, CDR1 MNHEY and CDR2 SVGAGI. The V end lost 5 bases, the J end lost 1 base, and 8 bases lay between the germline ends. The CDR3 extends over 13 amino acids. CDR3 region: CASSTNWNTEAFF. The DNA for the CDR3 is TGTGCCAGCAGTACTAATTGGAACACTGAAGCTTTCTTT.

This chain joins TRBV6-6 and TRBJ2-1, with D possibly TRBD2 on 6 matching bases. Germline V lookup: CDR1 MNHNY, CDR2 SVGAGI (reference sequence). V gave up 7 bases and J gave up 6 bases, with 19 bases separating them. The CDR3 sequence is 15 residues long. The DNA of the CDR3 is TGTGCCAGCACCGGGGGACTTCGCGCGAGCAATGAGCAGTTCTTC. Its translation is CASTGGLRASNEQFF.

The chain carries TRBV29-1 and TRBJ1-4; D is uncertain. Per the germline V gene, CDR1 is SQVTM and CDR2 is ANQGSEA. The CDR3 has 12 residues. V was shortened by 5 bases and J by 6 bases, with 10 bases between the two germline ends. The CDR3 loop reads CSVRSRDEKLFF. The DNA of the CDR3 is TGCAGCGTTAGGAGCCGCGATGAAAAACTGTTTTTT.

This clone was seen more than once but under ten times. The chain links TRBV19 to TRBJ1-2, with 9 bases lining up with TRBD1. The junction had 6 bases not matched to a gene; V was cut back by 7 bases and J by 6 bases. This CDR3 spans 13 amino acids. Germline V gene sequence: CDR1 LNHDA, CDR2 SQIVND (reference sequence). The CDR3 sequence: CASTQTGGDGYTF. CDR3 nucleotides: TGTGCCAGTACCCAGACAGGGGGAGATGGCTACACCTTC.

This chain links TRBV5-4 with TRBJ2-7; unclear D gene. The germline V gene has CDR1 SGHNT and CDR2 YYREEE (reference sequence). There are 16 residues in the CDR3. Trimming stripped 0 bases from V and 3 bases from J, with 16 bases between. CDR3 amino acids: CASSLASCFSNYEQYF. The CDR3 nucleotides are TGTGCCAGCAGCTTGGCATCCTGCTTCAGCAACTACGAGCAGTACTTC.

The gene calls are TRBV30 and TRBJ2-3; no clear D gene. V was shortened by 0 bases and J by 5 bases, with 18 bases between the two germline ends. In germline, CDR1 is GTSNPN, CDR2 SVGIG (reference sequence). The CDR3 spans 16 residues. Here the CDR3 reads CAWSVGRKAVRDTQYF. CDR3 DNA: TGTGCCTGGAGTGTAGGAAGAAAAGCCGTCAGAGATACGCAGTATTTT.

The chain is built from TRBV5-1 and TRBJ1-3; tentative D call: TRBD1 (6 bases). Between the trimmed V and J ends, which lost 3 bases and 6 bases, there was a span of 19 bases. The CDR3 contains 16 residues. The V gene's germline CDR1 is SGHRS and CDR2 YFSETQ. The CDR3 reads CASSSGGGGQLNTIYF. CDR3 coding DNA: TGCGCCAGCAGCTCCGGGGGGGGAGGACAGTTAAACACCATATATTTT.

This rearrangement joins TRBV27 to TRBJ1-4; D is unclear. CDR1 is MNHEY, CDR2 SMNVEV, per germline (reference sequence). CDR3 length: 12 amino acids. Trimming cost V 8 bases and J 6 bases, with 10 bases left between them. DNA for the CDR3: TGTGCCAGCGCCCGGGCGGATGAAAAACTGTTTTTT. This gives the protein CASARADEKLFF.

The chain carries TRBV10-2 and TRBJ2-7, with D hard to call. V was cut by 4 bases and J by 2 bases, with 15 bases left in between. The CDR3 extends over 15 amino acids. Germline CDR1 and CDR2: WSHSY and SAAADI. The CDR3 coding sequence is TGCGCCAGCAGTGTTATACTCACACGCCCCTACGAGCAGTACTTC. Protein: CASSVILTRPYEQYF.

The chain employs TRBV5-1 and TRBJ2-1; no clear D gene. Germline-derived CDR1 and CDR2 are SGHRS and YFSETQ. The CDR3 extends over 13 amino acids. Trimming stripped 3 bases from V and 4 bases from J, with 8 bases between. The chain's CDR3 is CASSSQEYNEQFF. The CDR3 region has the DNA TGCGCCAGCAGCTCCCAGGAATACAATGAGCAGTTCTTC.

V gene TRBV7-2 combines with J gene TRBJ2-7; TRBD1 agrees at 9 bases. The V gene's germline CDR1 is SGHTA and CDR2 FQGNSA. Losses at the gene ends were 0 bases for V and 6 bases for J; bases not matched to a gene: 3. The CDR3 consists of 14 residues. CDR3 in DNA: TGTGCCAGCAGCTTAGCAGACAGGGGGGGCGAGCAGTACTTC. This sequence encodes CASSLADRGGEQYF.

The chain couples TRBV5-4 to TRBJ2-6; a weak D match, TRBD2 (6 bases). CDR1 SGHNT and CDR2 YYREEE come from the germline V gene (reference sequence). The CDR3 spans 18 residues. V lost 4 bases and J 0 bases, leaving 17 bases between the germline ends. The CDR3 sequence: CASSLGGLLNSGANVLTF. The DNA of the CDR3 is TGTGCCAGCAGCCTCGGGGGACTTCTTAACTCTGGGGCCAACGTCCTGACTTTC.

The chain employs TRBV5-6 and TRBJ2-6; a possible D gene is TRBD2 (5 bases). Germline assignment: CDR1 SGHDT and CDR2 YYEEEE. Trimming left V 4 bases short and J 4 bases short, with 9 bases between. The CDR3 has 14 amino acids. DNA of the CDR3: TGTGCCAGCAGCCTGACGGGGGGGGCCAACGTCCTGACTTTC. Its translation: CASSLTGGANVLTF. Full variable domain (outside the CDR3, taken from reference TRBV5-6 and TRBJ2-6): DAGVTQSPTHLIKTRGQQVTLRCSPKSGHDTVSWYQQALGQGPQFIFQYYEEEERQRGNFPDRFSGHQFPNYSSELNVNALLLGDSALYLCASSLTGGANVLTFGAGSRLTVL.

This chain uses TRBV28 with TRBJ2-1; TRBD2 matches at 11 bases. After removal of 6 bases from V and 3 bases from J, the junction contained 7 bases not matched to a gene. Per germline, CDR1 MDHEN and CDR2 SYDVKM. This CDR3 is 16 amino acids long. The CDR3 nucleotides read TGTGCCAGCAGAGCACTAGCGGGGGCCTTCTACAATGAGCAGTTCTTC. This sequence encodes CASRALAGAFYNEQFF.

The CDR3, as DNA: TGTGCCAGCAAGGGGTCGAGAGCGTATGGCTACACCTTC. This codes for CASKGSRAYGYTF. The chain uses TRBV9 and TRBJ1-2, with TRBD1 as a possible D gene (5 bases). V was shortened by 6 bases and J by 5 bases, with 14 bases between the two germline ends. CDR1 and CDR2 from the germline V gene are SGDLS and YYNGEE. This CDR3 region has 13 residues.

This sequence joins TRBV7-2 and TRBJ2-3, with D unresolved. This CDR3 is built from 15 residues. Trimming took off 1 base at V and 2 bases at J, with 10 bases between the two ends. Germline V gene data show CDR1 as SGHTA and CDR2 as FQGNSA. This CDR3 is CASSLVGLSTDTQYF. As DNA, the CDR3 is TGTGCCAGCAGCTTAGTCGGGCTTTCCACAGATACGCAGTATTTT.

The V and J genes are TRBV19 and TRBJ1-2; 7 bases agree with TRBD1. The CDR3 is 17 amino acids. The J segment lost 0 bases and the V segment lost 4 bases, leaving 11 bases of the junction unmatched. Looked up from germline, CDR1 is LNHDA and CDR2 is SQIVND (reference sequence). CDR3 residues: CASSTTWDSLANYGYTF. The CDR3 DNA follows: TGTGCCAGTAGTACAACCTGGGACAGCCTAGCTAACTATGGCTACACCTTC.

The J gene is TRBJ1-2, the V gene TRBV7-6; TRBD1 agrees at 9 bases. The V gene's germline CDR1 is SGHVS and CDR2 FNYEAQ. This CDR3 is 14 amino acids long. V shed 1 base and J 6 bases; nucleotides not matched to a gene: 3. The CDR3 region has the DNA TGTGCCAGCAGCTTAGGCGGGACAGGGAATGGCTACACCTTC. Its translation is CASSLGGTGNGYTF.

This chain uses TRBV19 with TRBJ2-5; 7 bases are a match to TRBD2. There are 13 residues in the CDR3. V lost 5 bases and J lost 5; bases outside the gene matches: 5. Per germline, CDR1 LNHDA and CDR2 SQIVND (reference sequence). CDR3 in amino acids: CASSSSGGETQYF. Here the CDR3 DNA reads TGTGCCAGTAGTTCCTCCGGGGGGGAGACCCAGTACTTC.

The gene calls are TRBV7-2 and TRBJ2-7; the match to TRBD2 covers 10 bases. Unmatched junction bases numbered 7, after V lost 5 bases and J lost 3 bases. CDR1 SGHTA and CDR2 FQGNSA come from the germline V gene. CDR3 length equals 15 residues. CDR3 loop: CASSLVAGGVYEQYF. The DNA of the CDR3 is TGTGCCAGCAGCCTGGTAGCGGGAGGAGTCTACGAGCAGTACTTC.